This entry describes one T cell receptor beta chain. Its cognate antigen is unknown. The data belong to a study of T cells in tuberculosis. Study-level information: A South African cohort included IGRA-negative adolescents, latently infected IGRA-positive adolescents and adults with active tuberculosis. The study's findings and limits: Classification accuracy was 80% to 90% (AUROC over 0.85) with the GMM-specific repertoire. GMM-specific TCRs were nearer to active tuberculosis alpha repertoires, suggesting expansion. Cases with active tuberculosis were adults, while controls were adolescents.

The assay was immunoSEQ multiplex PCR, and TCRdb's table has in-frame clones only and misses some. The sample carries fewer than 30,000 clones, 85% to 95% recorded once. Germline V lookup: CDR1 SEHNR, CDR2 FQNEAQ (reference sequence). The V end was cut by 11 bases, the J end by 1 base, with 9 bases between. The CDR3 sequence is 13 residues long. The sequence derives from a donor aged 5-35 years with latent tuberculosis or without tuberculosis infection. The V and J genes are TRBV7-9 and TRBJ2-6, with D possibly being TRBD2 (5 bases). Specimen: PBMCs. The CDR3 region is CAGRGSGANVLTF. The CDR3 DNA sequence: TGTGCCGGCCGAGGGTCTGGGGCCAACGTCCTGACTTTC. The variable domain in full, completed from reference TRBV7-9 and TRBJ2-6, reads DTGVSQNPRHKITKRGQNVTFRCDPISEHNRLYWYRQTLGQGPEFLTYFQNEAQLEKSRLLSDRFSAERPKGSFSTLEIQRTEQGDSAMYLCAGRGSGANVLTFGAGSRLTVL.